The clone carrying this T cell receptor beta chain was picked up many times. Its specificity is not known. This sample was included in a study of neurological immune-mediated disorders. V trimming: 1 base; J trimming: 7 bases; junction bases outside the gene matches: 9. The CDR3 has 16 amino acids. Germline V gives CDR1 SGHTA, CDR2 FQGNSA. Findings and caveats of the study: HTLV-1-associated myelopathy displayed the greatest TCR clonal expansion, and multiple sclerosis exhibited the smallest, lower than that of healthy controls.

It was by 5'RACE with 10-nucleotide random UMIs that the cDNA was made. Every sequencing run generated over 170 million TCR-beta sequences from 15-18 subjects. TCRdb processed the 5' RACE reads anew with MiXCR; each CDR3 protein has one entry. Here the sample spans fewer than 65,000 distinct CDR3 sequences, about a tenth being singletons. This receptor was identified in a man between 65 and 85 years old with HTLV-1-associated myelopathy (HAM/TSP). The sequencing input was PBMCs. The chain uses TRBV7-2 and TRBJ2-7, with 11 bases identical to TRBD1. The CDR3 DNA is TGTGCCAGCAGCTTAGTGGGGACAGGGGGAGCTGGGGAGCAGTACTTC. Its translation is CASSLVGTGGAGEQYF.